This T cell receptor (beta chain) was obtained from a study of tumor T cells in aggressive B-cell lymphoma. Method: immunoSEQ multiplex PCR; TCRdb's copy keeps in-frame clones and lacks some. The sample lists thousands of clones; roughly four fifths were seen once. CDR3 length: 14 amino acids. Germline V gene lookup returns CDR1 SGDLS and CDR2 YYNGEE. Trimming cost V 10 bases and J 4 bases; bases outside gene matches: 8. Sequencing was carried out using tumor tissue. The sequence was obtained from an adult with diffuse large B cell lymphoma. The J gene is TRBJ1-1, the V gene TRBV9; 12 bases fit TRBD1. CDR3 in amino acids: CAGGTGGVGTEAFF. CDR3 DNA: TGTGCCGGAGGGACAGGGGGCGTTGGCACTGAAGCTTTCTTT.